This TCR beta chain was documented in a study of shared clonotypes between healthy human individuals. Whole-study context: A couple of female and three male donors aged 18 to 49 were enrolled.

There are 15 residues in the CDR3. V was pared by 5 bases and J by 5 bases, with 18 bases between. Germline CDR1 is MNHEY and CDR2 is SVGAGI. Healthy adults negative for HIV, lacking recent acute infections or vaccinations, served as donors. This clone appeared a single time. Replicate PCRs run on sorted subsets employed 150 to 250 ng DNA, roughly 30,000 T cell genomes. Method: immunoSEQ multiplex PCR; TCRdb's copy keeps in-frame clones and lacks some. The data contain about 980,000 clones, over 75% of them singletons. The sample consisted of memory CD4+ T cells sorted from blood. Indicated subset: CD45RA-negative fraction. The source of this sequence is a man aged 18 to 29 in good health. The chain uses TRBV6-5 and TRBJ2-5; a possible D gene is TRBD1 (6 bases). The CDR3 DNA reads TGTGCCAGCAGTCAACTCACAGGGATGAGGGAGACCCAGTACTTC. Amino acid sequence: CASSQLTGMRETQYF.